This TCR beta chain was profiled in a study of patients and donors after allogeneic stem cell transplantation (dated by TCRdb to 2019 to 2021). Cut back by 4 bases and 2 bases, the V and J ends lie 18 bases apart. Reading the germline V gene gives CDR1 SGHVS and CDR2 FNYEAQ. The CDR3 covers 17 residues, taking in both the cysteine and the phenylalanine. CDR3 DNA only is kept here, 51 bases in frame from base 1. The library relied on RT-PCR. This sample was sequenced with a NextSeq 550. Using fastp trimming at Q25 and MiXCR clonotype assembly, TCRdb reanalyzed the public sequencing data and kept in-frame beta chains. Every entry covers one CDR3 protein and lists the most common genes and DNA from its rows. The sample table contains about a million distinct CDR3 sequences; only one count was recorded for under 20% of them. The top ten hold under 6.5% of the sample. A few counts support this clonotype. This receptor's antigen is unknown. No much larger clonotype is one base removed from it; base qualities were not supplied.

The chain is assembled from TRBV7-6 and TRBJ1-5; the D gene identity is not certain. The sample consisted of blood, either unsorted or a sorted T cell fraction (not recorded which). This sequence was found in a human donor who was either an allogeneic HSCT recipient or a stem cell or donor lymphocyte infusion donor (not recorded which). It is not recorded whose cells these are; they may come from a transplant donor. The DNA reads as follows: TGTGCCAGCAGCTACGCGACTGGTCGATGGGGCAATCAGCCCCAGCATTTT. Translated, this is CASSYATGRWGNQPQHF.